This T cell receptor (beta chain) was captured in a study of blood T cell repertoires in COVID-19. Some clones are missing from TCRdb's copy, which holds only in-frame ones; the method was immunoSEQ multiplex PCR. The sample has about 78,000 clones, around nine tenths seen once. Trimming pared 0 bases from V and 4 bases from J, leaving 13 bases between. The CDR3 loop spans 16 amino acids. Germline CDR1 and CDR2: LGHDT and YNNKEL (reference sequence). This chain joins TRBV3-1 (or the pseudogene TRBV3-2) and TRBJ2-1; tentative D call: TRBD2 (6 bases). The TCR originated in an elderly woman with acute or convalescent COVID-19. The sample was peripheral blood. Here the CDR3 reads CASSQERRGDYNEQFF. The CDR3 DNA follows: TGTGCCAGCAGCCAAGAGAGGCGGGGCGATTACAATGAGCAGTTCTTC.